These 7 T cell receptor beta chains were sequenced from one sample in a study of beta chain features in type 1 diabetes. Findings of the study overall: All four CD4+ subsets of Type 1 diabetes patients contained TCRB CDR3s that were moderately but significantly shorter.

Sequenced material consisted of expressed TCRB transcripts (all of the isolated RNA was reverse transcribed). Using immunoSEQ multiplex PCR, the repertoire was profiled, and TCRdb retains in-frame clones only, with some absent. The repertoire holds approximately 170,000 clones, with around 8% as singletons. These receptors have no known antigen. The sequencing sample was made of central memory CD4+ T cells from blood. The origin of the receptors is a woman between 35 and 50 years old with type 1 diabetes.

This clone was observed a few times. V usage is TRBV21-1 and J usage is TRBJ2-2; the table's D call of TRBD1 was not tested on the DNA. TRBV21-1 is a pseudogene segment. The CDR3 contains 15 residues. The CDR3 DNA follows: TGTGCCAGCAGCGTGGGGGCGCGAGACACCGGGGAGCTGTTTTTT. Protein: CASSVGARDTGELFF.

This clone was seen more than once but under ten times. This rearrangement joins TRBV13 to TRBJ2-1; D possibly corresponds to TRBD1 (6 bases). Trimming shortened V by 1 base and J by 2 bases, and 6 bases separated the two germline ends. Germline-derived CDR1 and CDR2 are PRHDT and FYEKMQ (reference sequence). This CDR3 has 14 amino acids. The chain's CDR3 is CASSLEGAYNEQFF. The CDR3 nucleotides read TGTGCCAGCAGCTTAGAGGGGGCCTACAATGAGCAGTTCTTC.

The genes are TRBV9 and TRBJ2-5; 14 bases line up with TRBD2. Trimming at V came to 5 bases and at J to 6 bases, leaving 9 bases not matched to a gene. This CDR3 has 16 amino acids. Looked up from germline, CDR1 is SGDLS and CDR2 is YYNGEE. CDR3 nucleotides: TGTGCCAGCAGTGACCACGGGACTAGCGGGAGTAAGACCCAGTACTTC. This sequence encodes CASSDHGTSGSKTQYF.

This clone occurred a few times. The rearrangement links TRBV29-1 to TRBJ1-2; 11 bases map to TRBD1. Germline CDR1 and CDR2: SQVTM and ANQGSEA. With V trimmed by 5 bases and J by 1 base, 3 bases remained unmatched. CDR3 length: 14 amino acids. The CDR3 sequence: CSVPGTGGNYGYTF. The DNA of the CDR3 is TGCAGCGTTCCCGGGACAGGGGGTAACTATGGCTACACCTTC.

This clone was picked up a small number of times. The chain joins TRBV28 to TRBJ2-7; 11 bases map to TRBD2. CDR3 length equals 19 residues. Germline V gene sequence: CDR1 MDHEN, CDR2 SYDVKM. The V gene end was trimmed by 2 bases and the J gene end by 4 bases; junction bases not matched to a gene: 16. CDR3 DNA sequence: TGTGCCAGCAGTTTACTCTTCCTTAGCGGGAGGGGTACTAGATACGAGCAGTACTTC. Its translation is CASSLLFLSGRGTRYEQYF.

This clone was found a few times. V is TRBV6-6 and J is TRBJ2-7, with D uncertain. Germline V gene sequence: CDR1 MNHNY, CDR2 SVGAGI (reference sequence). V was shortened by 6 bases and J by 7 bases, with 13 bases between the two germline ends. The CDR3 extends over 12 amino acids. The CDR3 DNA sequence: TGTGCCAGCAGGTTAAACCTACGAGAGCAGTACTTC. Encoded protein: CASRLNLREQYF.

This clone turned up a few times. The chain joins TRBV29-1 to TRBJ2-2; tentatively, D is TRBD2 (5 bases). The CDR3 extends over 16 amino acids. With 4 bases removed from V and 1 base from J, the gap between germline ends came to 16 bases. CDR1 and CDR2 (germline): SQVTM, ANQGSEA. CDR3 in amino acids: CSVGVSGGWNTGELFF. In DNA, the CDR3 is TGCAGCGTTGGGGTTTCTGGCGGGTGGAACACCGGGGAGCTGTTTTTT.